These T cell receptor beta chains were read from a single sample in a study of T-cell memory formation after mild COVID-19. One entry per CDR3 protein results from TCRdb running MiXCR on the 5' RACE reads. This table holds 170,000 or so distinct CDR3 sequences, about a fifth found once. The specimen sequenced was PBMCs or a T cell subset sorted from them (not recorded which). The receptor set was obtained from an adult woman who had mild COVID-19 (a few samples of this study predate the infection). Cell type and time point are not known. CDR3s include the opening cysteine and the closing phenylalanine or tryptophan. Fields, in order: clone size, V gene, J gene, D gene, CDR3 protein, CDR3 DNA. A D gene is named only where the DNA matches it firmly. Clone size is not always given. Where it is, it says once, few, many or a class for expanded clones.

few,TRBV7-3,TRBJ2-3,TRBD2,CASSSYPILADSTDTQYF,TGTGCCAGCAGCTCCTACCCGATACTAGCGGATAGCACAGATACGCAGTATTTT
-,TRBV7-9,TRBJ2-3,-,CASSLDGAAAPTDTQYF,TGTGCCAGCAGCTTAGACGGAGCGGCCGCACCCACAGATACGCAGTATTTT
-,TRBV28,TRBJ1-6,TRBD1,CASSFRQGGSPLHF,TGTGCCAGCAGTTTCCGACAGGGAGGCTCACCCCTCCACTTT
-,TRBV7-9,TRBJ2-7,-,CASTDKIYEQYF,TGTGCCAGCACCGATAAGATATACGAGCAGTACTTC
few,TRBV7-9,TRBJ2-5,TRBD2,CASSSSAGVGPQYF,TGTGCCAGCAGCTCGTCAGCGGGAGTTGGCCCCCAGTACTTC
-,TRBV12-3/TRBV12-4,TRBJ1-5,-,CASSSGEHQPQHF,TGTGCCAGCAGTTCGGGGGAACATCAGCCCCAGCATTTT
many,TRBV7-2,TRBJ2-1,TRBD2,CASSSPGLAGYNEQFF,TGTGCCAGCAGCTCCCCGGGACTAGCGGGATACAATGAGCAGTTCTTC
-,TRBV14,TRBJ1-1,-,CASSQGLDTEAFF,TGTGCCAGCAGCCAGGGGTTGGACACTGAAGCTTTCTTT
-,TRBV29-1,TRBJ2-7,TRBD2,CSVVGAGVSFSSYEQYF,TGCAGCGTTGTAGGGGCGGGAGTATCCTTCTCTTCGTACGAGCAGTACTTC
few,TRBV30,TRBJ2-7,-,CALFSGGSYEQYF,TGTGCCCTGTTCAGCGGAGGCTCCTACGAGCAGTACTTC
-,TRBV6-1,TRBJ1-2,TRBD1,CASSGLQSGQGGYGYTF,TGTGCCAGCAGTGGATTACAATCGGGACAGGGAGGCTATGGCTACACCTTC
few,TRBV7-8,TRBJ2-7,TRBD2,CASSLAGLAAVYF,TGTGCCAGCAGCTTAGCAGGACTAGCGGCCGTGTACTTC
-,TRBV7-9,TRBJ2-1,-,CASSLGAHTYNEQFF,TGTGCCAGCAGCTTAGGAGCGCACACTTACAATGAGCAGTTCTTC
few,TRBV5-1,TRBJ2-1,-,CASSWGREQFF,TGCGCCAGCAGCTGGGGACGAGAGCAGTTCTTC
-,TRBV5-8,TRBJ2-1,TRBD2,CASCSELGTIYNEQFF,TGTGCCAGCTGCAGCGAGCTCGGGACTATCTACAATGAGCAGTTCTTC
-,TRBV10-3,TRBJ2-3,-,CAISESQQTGLLTDTQYF,TGTGCCATCAGTGAGTCACAACAGACGGGACTCCTTACAGATACGCAGTATTTT
few,TRBV7-9,TRBJ2-7,-,CASSDTTLGNYEQYF,TGTGCCAGCAGCGACACTACTCTAGGAAACTACGAGCAGTACTTC
few,TRBV6-2/TRBV6-3,TRBJ2-7,TRBD2,CASSRSGSHSYEQYF,TGTGCCAGCAGCCGTAGCGGGAGCCATTCCTACGAGCAGTACTTC
few,TRBV7-2,TRBJ2-3,-,CASSLLGRDADTQYF,TGTGCCAGCAGCTTATTGGGCAGGGACGCAGATACGCAGTATTTT
few,TRBV6-5,TRBJ1-2,-,CASSFGWGNYGYTF,TGTGCCAGCAGCTTTGGCTGGGGAAACTATGGCTACACCTTC
-,TRBV7-9,TRBJ2-3,-,CASSLVSEQGYRTDTQYF,TGTGCCAGCAGCTTAGTCTCCGAGCAGGGATATCGCACAGATACGCAGTATTTT
-,TRBV7-9,TRBJ2-7,-,CASSLYAGEGYEQYF,TGTGCCAGCAGCTTATATGCGGGCGAGGGGTACGAGCAGTACTTC
-,TRBV11-2,TRBJ2-5,-,CASSLVKIQETQYF,TGTGCCAGCAGCTTAGTAAAAATCCAAGAGACCCAGTACTTC
many,TRBV27,TRBJ2-7,TRBD2,CASSLVAGSYEQYF,TGTGCCAGCAGCTTGGTAGCGGGGTCCTACGAGCAGTACTTC
-,TRBV6-6,TRBJ2-3,-,CASRASDWQYF,TGTGCCAGCAGGGCGAGCGACTGGCAGTATTTT
few,TRBV6-2/TRBV6-3,TRBJ1-2,TRBD1,CASSYSGQAHGYTF,TGTGCCAGCAGTTACTCGGGACAGGCGCATGGCTACACCTTC